This T cell receptor beta chain was found in a study of control samples from healthy donors and cancer patients. Trimming took off 1 base at V and 3 bases at J, with 15 bases between the two ends. CDR1 is MGHRA, CDR2 YSYEKL, per germline. This CDR3 contains 16 residues. Sequencing was performed with immunoSEQ multiplex PCR; in TCRdb, only in-frame clones are kept and a portion is missing. The sample shows 100,000 to 150,000 clones, 90% of them seen only once. The sequencing input was blood. The TCR was taken from a man aged 18 to 30 in good health. The genes are TRBV4-1 and TRBJ1-1; D is uncertain. This chain's CDR3 is CASSQVPTSIDTEAFF. CDR3 coding DNA: TGCGCCAGCAGCCAAGTGCCGACATCGATAGACACTGAAGCTTTCTTT.